These 18 T cell receptor beta chains were all obtained from the same sample, sequenced in a study of blood T cells in healthy people across ages. Using a J-beta primer mix together with a sample-barcoded 5' primer, a second PCR was run for roughly 6 to 11 cycles. Each CDR3 protein gets one entry after TCRdb re-called the 5' RACE reads with MiXCR. The profile covers hundreds of thousands of distinct CDR3 sequences, with about 32% appearing a single time and about 16% taken by the ten largest. The sequenced sample consisted of blood. All receptors derive from a woman of 80 years or more in good health.

The chain carries TRBV5-1 and TRBJ1-4; D possibly corresponds to TRBD1 (5 bases). CDR3 size: 12 residues. V shed 3 bases and J shed 8 bases, with 8 bases lying between them. Per germline, CDR1 SGHRS and CDR2 YFSETQ. CDR3 nucleotide sequence: TGCGCCAGCAGCTGGGGGGGGGAAAAACTGTTTTTT. Translating gives CASSWGGEKLFF.

This clonotype was recorded once. A much larger clone sits a single nucleotide away, making a read error possible. The missing conserved phenylalanine or tryptophan at the end of this CDR3 makes a read error likely. This sequence joins TRBV7-2 and TRBJ1-2; 12 nucleotides line up with TRBD1. Germline-derived CDR1 and CDR2 are SGHTA and FQGNSA. After removal of 8 bases from V and 4 bases from J, the junction contained 8 bases not matched to a gene. The length of the CDR3 is 15 residues. The CDR3 reads CASAEGQGALYGYTC. CDR3 in DNA: TGTGCCAGCGCCGAGGGACAGGGGGCCCTCTATGGCTACACCTGC.

The V call is TRBV28, the J call TRBJ1-2, with D possibly being TRBD1 (6 bases). Trimming pared 5 bases from V and 5 bases from J, leaving 21 bases between. The CDR3 has 16 amino acids. The germline V gene has CDR1 MDHEN and CDR2 SYDVKM. Here the CDR3 reads CASSPRQQGESYGYTF. The CDR3 coding sequence is TGTGCCAGCAGTCCTCGCCAACAGGGTGAGAGTTATGGCTACACCTTC.

This clonotype was counted ten times or more. The chain is built from TRBV6-2 or TRBV6-3 and TRBJ2-4, with 9 bases fitting TRBD1. From germline, CDR1 is MNHEY and CDR2 SVGEGT. The CDR3 is 15 residues long. J gave up 3 bases and V 2 bases, and 2 bases lay outside the gene matches. CDR3 in amino acids: CASSYRDRDKNIQYF. The CDR3 DNA sequence: TGTGCCAGCAGTTACCGGGACAGGGACAAAAACATTCAGTACTTC.

The sample holds many counts of this clonotype. The rearrangement uses TRBV3-1 and TRBJ2-6, with a tentative D call TRBD2 (6 bases). Looked up from germline, CDR1 is LGHDT and CDR2 is YNNKEL (reference sequence). V was clipped by 1 base and J by 0 bases, with 13 bases between them. This CDR3 contains 18 residues. The CDR3 bases are TGTGCCAGCAGCCAAGTCGACCTGGGAGGCTCTGGGGCCAACGTCCTGACTTTC. This sequence encodes CASSQVDLGGSGANVLTF.

This clonotype was seen many times. The CDR3, as DNA: TGCGCCAGCAGCTTCGGTCGGCGGCAAGAGACCCAGTACTTC. It is translated as CASSFGRRQETQYF. V and J are TRBV5-1 and TRBJ2-5; D is ambiguous. Germline-derived CDR1 and CDR2 are SGHRS and YFSETQ. V shed 2 bases and J shed 2 bases, with 10 bases lying between them. The CDR3 consists of 14 residues.

This clonotype was detected ten times or more. The chain joins TRBV7-9 to TRBJ2-3; TRBD2 aligns across 7 bases. Germline CDR1 is SEHNR and CDR2 is FQNEAQ (reference sequence). Trimming took 1 base from V and 4 from J; bases not matched to a gene: 2. This CDR3 has 14 residues. CDR3 DNA sequence: TGTGCCAGCAGCTTAGGGGAGGGTGCAGATACGCAGTATTTT. Its translation: CASSLGEGADTQYF.

This clonotype was counted at least ten times. This chain links TRBV11-2 with TRBJ2-7; possible D gene TRBD1, 5 bases. CDR3 length: 13 residues. V lost 2 bases and J 6 bases, leaving 11 bases between the germline ends. CDR1 and CDR2 from the germline V gene are SGHAT and FQNNGV. Here the CDR3 DNA reads TGTGCCAGCAGCTTAATCGACAGAAGCGAGCAGTACTTC. Residues: CASSLIDRSEQYF.

This chain uses TRBV5-1 with TRBJ2-1; 8 nucleotides agree with TRBD2. The J call may be faulty, since TRBJ2-7 better matches the DNA end. Germline V gene data show CDR1 as SGHRS and CDR2 as YFSETQ. This CDR3 has 19 residues. The CDR3 DNA reads TGCGCCAGCAGCTTGGCCAGGGGACGAGCGGGGGTCTCCTACAATGAGCAGTACTTC. It codes for CASSLARGRAGVSYNEQYF.

This clonotype showed up many times. Here the CDR3 reads CASRMDSSSYNEQFF. The CDR3 nucleotides read TGTGCCAGCAGGATGGACAGCAGCTCCTACAATGAGCAGTTCTTC. The chain combines TRBV2 with TRBJ2-1; tentatively, D is TRBD1 (6 bases). From germline, CDR1 is SNHLY and CDR2 FYNNEI. The CDR3 sequence is 15 residues long. The V and J ends lost 6 bases and 0 bases respectively, with 12 bases between them.

The chain couples TRBV11-3 to TRBJ2-5, with D perhaps being TRBD1 or TRBD2 (5 bases each). The CDR3 sequence is 13 residues long. Germline assignment: CDR1 SGHNT and CDR2 YENEEA. Trimming took 0 bases from V and 11 from J, leaving 13 bases between them. The CDR3 nucleotides read TGTGCCAGCAGCTTAGATCCTGGGGGTGAGCAGTACTTC. Translation gives CASSLDPGGEQYF.

This clonotype was recorded a few times. V gene TRBV5-8 combines with J gene TRBJ1-5, with D possibly TRBD1 on 5 matching bases. V lost 4 bases and J lost 15, with 14 bases in between. The CDR3 runs 11 residues. The germline gives CDR1 SGHTS, CDR2 YDEGEE. The CDR3 sequence: CASSPLGVGHF. Written as DNA, the CDR3 is TGTGCCAGCAGCCCGCTAGGGGTCGGGCATTTT. Using reference TRBV5-8 and TRBJ1-5 for the parts outside the CDR3, the full variable domain is EAGVTQSPTHLIKTRGQQATLRCSPISGHTSVYWYQQALGLGLQFLLWYDEGEERNRGNFPPRFSGRQFPNYSSELNVNALELEDSALYLCASSPLGVGHFGDGTRLSIL.

This chain links TRBV7-2 with TRBJ2-1; D might be TRBD2 (6 bases). Germline values: CDR1 SGHTA, CDR2 FQGNSA. The CDR3 covers 14 residues. Trimming took 4 bases from V and 7 from J, leaving 14 bases between them. The CDR3 loop is CASSYGTLRNEQFF. For the CDR3, the DNA is TGTGCCAGCAGCTATGGGACTCTGCGAAATGAGCAGTTCTTC.

The chain combines TRBV20-1 with TRBJ2-3, with 7 bases identical to TRBD2. V shed 2 bases and J 6 bases; nucleotides not matched to a gene: 8. This CDR3 has 14 residues. Germline V gene sequence: CDR1 DFQATT, CDR2 SNEGSKA (reference sequence). CDR3 sequence: CSARTDGGTDTQYF. As DNA, the CDR3 is TGCAGTGCTAGAACGGACGGGGGGACCGATACGCAGTATTTT.

This clonotype was detected ten times or more. The chain joins TRBV4-2 to TRBJ2-1, with D unclear. The CDR3 consists of 16 residues. The germline V gene has CDR1 LGHNA and CDR2 YNFKEQ. Trimming shortened V by 6 bases and J by 0 bases, and 15 bases separated the two germline ends. The CDR3 DNA follows: TGTGCCAGCAGGAGAGACCGATTGAGCTCCTACAATGAGCAGTTCTTC. It codes for CASRRDRLSSYNEQFF.

The chain has TRBV12-3 or TRBV12-4 and TRBJ2-3, with a weak D call TRBD1 (5 bases). The CDR3 is made up of 15 amino acids. The germline V and J ends were trimmed by 1 base and 4 bases, with 12 bases remaining between them. CDR3 in amino acids: CASSLGQLSADTQYF. CDR3 nucleotides: TGTGCCAGCAGTTTAGGACAGTTGAGCGCAGATACGCAGTATTTT.

Note on this clonotype: A much larger clone lies a single base off, so this may be a read error. The CDR3 DNA follows: TGCGCCAGCAGCTTGGAGTGGCATTACGGGCAGTACTTC. Amino acid sequence: CASSLEWHYGQYF. V and J are TRBV5-1 and TRBJ2-7; D is undetermined. CDR3 length: 13 residues. Germline V gene sequence: CDR1 SGHRS, CDR2 YFSETQ.

The J gene is TRBJ2-3, the V gene TRBV15, with D possibly matching TRBD1 (6 bases). The CDR3 is 15 residues long. Per germline, CDR1 LNHNV and CDR2 YYDKDF (reference sequence). Trimming stripped 2 bases from V and 5 bases from J, with 14 bases between. Here the CDR3 DNA reads TGTGCCACCAGCAGACGTAGGACAGAGGAAGATACGCAGTATTTT. As protein: CATSRRRTEEDTQYF.